These 12 T cell receptor beta chains share one sample of origin, sequenced in a study of blood T cells in healthy people across ages. Combining a sample-barcoded 5' primer with a J-beta primer mix, a second PCR ran for roughly 7 to 11 cycles. TCRdb ran MiXCR on the 5' RACE reads and lists one entry per CDR3 protein. The data contain roughly 800,000 distinct CDR3 sequences, 58% of them seen just once; the ten biggest clones take up around 22%. Sequencing used blood. Receptors originate from a man aged 25-45 years in good health.

This rearrangement joins TRBV12-3 or TRBV12-4 to TRBJ1-1; D is undetermined. The CDR3 is 14 amino acids. Trimming left V 3 bases short and J 1 base short, with 9 bases between. For the CDR3, the DNA is TGTGCCAGCAGTTTTCATGCGGGGAACACTGAAGCTTTCTTT. This sequence encodes CASSFHAGNTEAFF.

The chain carries TRBV7-2 and TRBJ2-6; D is perhaps TRBD2 (6 bases). The CDR3 is 17 amino acids. V shed 6 bases and J shed 0 bases, with 15 bases lying between them. Looked up from germline, CDR1 is SGHTA and CDR2 is FQGNSA. The CDR3 DNA sequence: TGTGCCAGCAGGAAAACGGGACTCCGCTCTGGGGCCAACGTCCTGACTTTC. Its protein is CASRKTGLRSGANVLTF.

The gene calls are TRBV4-3 and TRBJ2-7; TRBD2 agrees at 10 bases. Germline lookup yields CDR1 LGHNA and CDR2 YSLEER. The J segment lost 8 bases and the V segment lost 0 bases, leaving 10 bases of the junction unmatched. This CDR3 has 16 amino acids. CDR3 DNA sequence: TGCGCCAGCAGCCAAGATGGGGCTAGCGGGAGTTACAAGCAGTACTTC. Protein: CASSQDGASGSYKQYF.

The genes are TRBV7-9 and TRBJ2-5; D may be TRBD2 (5 bases). The J call could be wrong; TRBJ2-7 is a better fit for the DNA end. The CDR3 consists of 14 residues. Germline V gene data show CDR1 as SEHNR and CDR2 as FQNEAQ (reference sequence). The CDR3 is CASSFLEGTYEQYF. The CDR3 DNA is TGTGCCAGCAGCTTTCTAGAGGGTACCTACGAGCAGTACTTC.

This clonotype was counted only a few times. The chain recombines TRBV29-1 with TRBJ2-7; weak D call: TRBD1 (5 bases). Trimming pared 8 bases from V and 0 bases from J, leaving 11 bases between. The CDR3 sequence is 12 residues long. CDR1 is SQVTM, CDR2 ANQGSEA, per germline. This CDR3 reads CSSIGDSYEQYF. The CDR3 coding sequence is TGCAGCTCCATAGGGGACTCCTACGAGCAGTACTTC.

J is TRBJ2-5 and V is TRBV4-1; TRBD2 might be the D (5 bases). The J call is doubtful: the DNA matches TRBJ2-7 better. The CDR3 loop spans 16 amino acids. Germline assignment: CDR1 MGHRA and CDR2 YSYEKL. DNA for the CDR3: TGCGCCAGCAGCCAAGCCTCCACGGGAAGCAACTACGAGCAGTACTTC. It yields the protein CASSQASTGSNYEQYF.

About this clonotype: Sequence at one end of the junction differs from germline and may be a read error. The rearrangement joins TRBV6-5 to TRBJ2-3; D may be TRBD1 (5 bases). CDR1 and CDR2 from the germline V gene are MNHEY and SVGAGI. The CDR3 loop spans 14 amino acids. CDR3 protein: CASSLLLGTGTQYF. The CDR3 DNA sequence: TGTGCCAGCAGTTTGCTACTGGGAACAGGTACGCAGTATTTT.

This sequence joins TRBV5-1 and TRBJ1-1; weak D call: TRBD1 (6 bases). Trimming shortened V by 4 bases and J by 6 bases, and 19 bases separated the two germline ends. Germline-derived CDR1 and CDR2 are SGHRS and YFSETQ. The CDR3 runs to 15 residues. CDR3 in amino acids: CASSPGGPEGAEAFF. CDR3 in DNA: TGCGCCAGCAGCCCGGGGGGCCCCGAAGGCGCTGAAGCTTTCTTT.

The chain links TRBV9 to TRBJ1-2, with D maybe TRBD1 (5 bases). V was clipped by 7 bases and J by 0 bases, with 13 bases between them. CDR3 length: 14 residues. Germline V gives CDR1 SGDLS, CDR2 YYNGEE. CDR3 nucleotide sequence: TGTGCCAGCGGGGCGGGCCGAACTAACTATGGCTACACCTTC. Protein: CASGAGRTNYGYTF.

The chain combines TRBV7-2 with TRBJ1-2, with 9 bases that match TRBD1. CDR1 SGHTA and CDR2 FQGNSA come from the germline V gene. The CDR3 length is 17 residues. V lost 2 bases, J lost 0 bases, and 7 bases stayed unmatched. Here the CDR3 reads CASSLKVDRGANYGYTF. CDR3 DNA: TGTGCCAGCAGCTTAAAGGTGGACAGGGGAGCTAACTATGGCTACACCTTC.

The J gene is TRBJ2-5, the V gene TRBV9; D not certain. The CDR3 extends over 15 amino acids. Germline V gene lookup returns CDR1 SGDLS and CDR2 YYNGEE. V gave up 7 bases and J gave up 0 bases, with 16 bases separating them. The CDR3 protein is CASSVYEGHQETQYF. CDR3 in DNA: TGTGCCAGCTCCGTTTATGAAGGACACCAAGAGACCCAGTACTTC.

V gene TRBV20-1 combines with J gene TRBJ2-1; tentative D call: TRBD1 (6 bases). CDR1 DFQATT and CDR2 SNEGSKA come from the germline V gene (reference sequence). CDR3 length: 17 amino acids. Trimming took off 1 base at V and 2 bases at J, with 18 bases between the two ends. The CDR3, as DNA: TGCAGTGCTAGAGGGGGCAGGGGTGGGAGTGCCTACAATGAGCAGTTCTTC. Amino acid sequence: CSARGGRGGSAYNEQFF.